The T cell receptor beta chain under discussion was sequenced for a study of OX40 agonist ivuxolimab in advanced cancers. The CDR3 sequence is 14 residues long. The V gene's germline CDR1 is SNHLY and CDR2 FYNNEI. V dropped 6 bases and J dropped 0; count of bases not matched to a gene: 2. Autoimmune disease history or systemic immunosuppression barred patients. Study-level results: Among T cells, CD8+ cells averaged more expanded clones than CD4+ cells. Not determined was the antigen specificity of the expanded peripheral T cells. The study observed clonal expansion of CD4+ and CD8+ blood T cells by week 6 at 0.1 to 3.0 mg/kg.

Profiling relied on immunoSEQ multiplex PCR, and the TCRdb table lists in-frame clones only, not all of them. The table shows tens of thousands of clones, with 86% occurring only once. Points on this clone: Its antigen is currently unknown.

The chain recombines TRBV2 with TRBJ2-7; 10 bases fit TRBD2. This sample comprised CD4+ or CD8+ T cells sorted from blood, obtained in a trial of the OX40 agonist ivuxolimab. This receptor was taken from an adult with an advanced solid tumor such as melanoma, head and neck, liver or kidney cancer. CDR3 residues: CASRASGSSYEQYF. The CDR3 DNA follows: TGTGCCAGCAGGGCTAGCGGGAGCTCCTACGAGCAGTACTTC. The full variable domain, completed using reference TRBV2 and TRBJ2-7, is EPEVTQTPSHQVTQMGQEVILRCVPISNHLYFYWYRQILGQKVEFLVSFYNNEISEKSEIFDDQFSVERPDGSNFTLKIRSTKLEDSAMYFCASRASGSSYEQYFGPGTRLTVT.